This T cell receptor (beta chain) was documented in a study of T cell repertoires in cytomegalovirus infection. For the study at large: Both CMV infection and a matching HLA type were indicated by public TCR beta signatures.

Germline V gene lookup returns CDR1 MDHEN and CDR2 SYDVKM. Trimming left V 1 base short and J 3 bases short, with 10 bases between. The CDR3 sequence is 14 residues long. MiXCR, run by TCRdb on the reads, gives a single entry per CDR3 protein. The sample has around 89,000 distinct CDR3 sequences; approximately 32% are singletons. This clonotype was counted many times. Its target is not known. Study-level points and caveats: CMV-specific TCR beta clonotypes restricted by HLA-C dominated the ex vivo response. Cumulative frequency (of public TCR beta family members) identified carriers of CMV plus the relevant HLA.

The source of this sequence is a human donor in good health (CMV status not recorded). Some clones in this sample may be carry-over from other donors' samples. This rearrangement joins TRBV28 to TRBJ2-7, with D perhaps matching TRBD2 (5 bases). Sequenced material: CD8+ T cells from cultured PBMCs, taken from culture after CMV antigen stimulation. The chain's CDR3 is CASSLSARDYEQYF. CDR3 nucleotides: TGTGCCAGCAGTTTATCGGCCCGGGACTACGAGCAGTACTTC.